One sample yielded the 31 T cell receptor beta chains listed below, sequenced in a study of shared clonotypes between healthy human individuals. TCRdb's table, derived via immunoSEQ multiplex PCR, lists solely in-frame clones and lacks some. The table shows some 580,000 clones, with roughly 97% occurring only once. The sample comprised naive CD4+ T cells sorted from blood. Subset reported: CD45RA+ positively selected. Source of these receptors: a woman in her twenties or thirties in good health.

The DNA for the CDR3 is TGTGCCAGCAGCCAACGGACAGCTTCAGGCGAGCAGTACTTC. Its protein is CASSQRTASGEQYF. The chain uses TRBV14 and TRBJ2-7, with a tentative D call TRBD1 (6 bases). Germline assignment: CDR1 SGHDN and CDR2 FVKESK. With 2 bases removed from V and 6 bases from J, the gap between germline ends came to 14 bases. This CDR3 spans 14 amino acids. The full variable domain, rest sourced from reference TRBV14 and TRBJ2-7, is EAGVTQFPSHSVIEKGQTVTLRCDPISGHDNLYWYRRVMGKEIKFLLHFVKESKQDESGMPNNRFLAERTGGTYSTLKVQPAELEDSGVYFCASSQRTASGEQYFGPGTRLTVT.

The CDR3 is CASSPRQGSGANVLTF. In DNA, the CDR3 is TGTGCCAGCAGCCCTCGACAGGGAAGCGGGGCCAACGTCCTGACTTTC. V is TRBV28 and J is TRBJ2-6, with 7 bases identical to TRBD1. CDR1 and CDR2 from the germline V gene are MDHEN and SYDVKM. The CDR3 spans 16 residues. J was trimmed by 4 bases and V by 6 bases; bases with no gene match: 9.

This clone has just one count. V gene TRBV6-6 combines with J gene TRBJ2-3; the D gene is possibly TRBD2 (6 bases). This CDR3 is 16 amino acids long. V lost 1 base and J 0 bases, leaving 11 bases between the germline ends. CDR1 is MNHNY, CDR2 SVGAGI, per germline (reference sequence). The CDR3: CASSYLSGSSTDTQYF. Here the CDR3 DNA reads TGTGCCAGCAGTTACTTAAGCGGGTCTAGCACAGATACGCAGTATTTT.

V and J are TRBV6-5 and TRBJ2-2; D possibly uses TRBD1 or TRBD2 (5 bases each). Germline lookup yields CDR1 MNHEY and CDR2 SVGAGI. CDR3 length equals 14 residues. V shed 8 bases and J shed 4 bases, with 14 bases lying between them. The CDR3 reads CASGAYGATGELFF. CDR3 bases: TGTGCCAGCGGAGCCTACGGGGCCACCGGGGAGCTGTTTTTT.

The CDR3 nucleotides read TGTGCCAGCAGCCAAGACGGGTTCTTAGGGACAGGGACAGTTAGGCCTGGAAACACCATATATTTT. The encoded protein is CASSQDGFLGTGTVRPGNTIYF. This chain uses TRBV4-2 with TRBJ1-3; 9 bases agree with TRBD1. Germline V gene data show CDR1 as LGHNA and CDR2 as YNFKEQ. After removal of 0 bases from V and 2 bases from J, the junction contained 20 bases not matched to a gene. The CDR3 runs 22 residues.

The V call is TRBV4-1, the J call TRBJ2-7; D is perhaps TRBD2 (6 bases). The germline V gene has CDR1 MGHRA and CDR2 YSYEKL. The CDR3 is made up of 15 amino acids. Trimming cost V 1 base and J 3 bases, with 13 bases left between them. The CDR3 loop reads CASSQVSGGVYEQYF. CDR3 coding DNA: TGCGCCAGCAGCCAAGTTTCCGGCGGGGTCTACGAGCAGTACTTC.

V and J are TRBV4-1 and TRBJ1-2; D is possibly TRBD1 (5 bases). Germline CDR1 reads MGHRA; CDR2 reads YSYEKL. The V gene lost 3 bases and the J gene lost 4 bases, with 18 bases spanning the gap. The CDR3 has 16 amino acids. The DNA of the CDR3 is TGCGCCAGCAGCCACCTCGGGAGGGGTAGTGGCTATGGCTACACCTTC. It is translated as CASSHLGRGSGYGYTF.

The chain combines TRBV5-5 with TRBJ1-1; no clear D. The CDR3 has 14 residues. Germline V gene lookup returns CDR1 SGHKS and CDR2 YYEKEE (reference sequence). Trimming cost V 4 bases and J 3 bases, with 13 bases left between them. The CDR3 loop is CASSPEQAYTEAFF. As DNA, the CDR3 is TGTGCCAGCAGCCCTGAACAAGCTTACACTGAAGCTTTCTTT.

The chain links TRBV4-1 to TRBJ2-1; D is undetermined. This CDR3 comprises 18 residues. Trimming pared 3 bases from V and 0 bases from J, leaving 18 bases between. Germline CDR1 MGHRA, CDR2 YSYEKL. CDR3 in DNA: TGCGCCAGCAGCCAGGCTTTGCTTGTAGCTAGCTCCTACAATGAGCAGTTCTTC. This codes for CASSQALLVASSYNEQFF.

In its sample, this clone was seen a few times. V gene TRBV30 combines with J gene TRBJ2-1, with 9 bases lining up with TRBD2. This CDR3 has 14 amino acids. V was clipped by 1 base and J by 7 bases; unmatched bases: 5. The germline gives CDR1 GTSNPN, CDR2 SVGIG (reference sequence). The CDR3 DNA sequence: TGTGCCTGGAGTGCTTTGCGGGAGGGGAATGAGCAGTTCTTC. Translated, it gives CAWSALREGNEQFF.

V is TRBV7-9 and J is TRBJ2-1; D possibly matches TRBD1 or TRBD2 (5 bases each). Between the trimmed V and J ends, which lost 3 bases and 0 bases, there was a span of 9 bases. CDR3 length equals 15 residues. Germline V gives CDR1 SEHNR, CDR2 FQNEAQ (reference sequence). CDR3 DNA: TGTGCCAGCAGCTTCCGGGACCTCTCCTACAATGAGCAGTTCTTC. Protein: CASSFRDLSYNEQFF.

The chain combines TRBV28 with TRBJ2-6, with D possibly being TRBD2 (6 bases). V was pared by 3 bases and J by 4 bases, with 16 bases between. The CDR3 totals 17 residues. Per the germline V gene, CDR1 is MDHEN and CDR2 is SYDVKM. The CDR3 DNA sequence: TGTGCCAGCAGTTTCATTCCCTCGGCGGGGGGGGCCAACGTCCTGACTTTC. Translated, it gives CASSFIPSAGGANVLTF.

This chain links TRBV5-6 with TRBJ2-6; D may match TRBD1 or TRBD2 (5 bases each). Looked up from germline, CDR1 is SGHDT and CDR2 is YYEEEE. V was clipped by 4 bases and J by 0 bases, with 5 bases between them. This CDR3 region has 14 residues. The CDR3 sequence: CASSGGSGANVLTF. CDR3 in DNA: TGTGCCAGCAGCGGGGGCTCTGGGGCCAACGTCCTGACTTTC.

The CDR3 sequence: CASSPPLHSGSYEQYF. Written as DNA, the CDR3 is TGTGCCAGCAGCCCCCCGTTGCATAGCGGGAGTTACGAGCAGTACTTC. V usage is TRBV7-9 and J usage is TRBJ2-7, with 9 bases aligning to TRBD2. V lost 5 bases to trimming and J lost 4 bases; unmatched junction nucleotides: 12. Germline CDR1 is SEHNR and CDR2 is FQNEAQ (reference sequence). CDR3 length: 16 amino acids.

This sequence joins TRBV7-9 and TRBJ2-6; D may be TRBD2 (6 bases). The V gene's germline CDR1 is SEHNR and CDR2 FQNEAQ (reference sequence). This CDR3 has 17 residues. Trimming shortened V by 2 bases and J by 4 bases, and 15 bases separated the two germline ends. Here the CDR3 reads CASSLKEGARGANVLTF. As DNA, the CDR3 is TGTGCCAGCAGCTTAAAGGAGGGAGCGAGGGGGGCCAACGTCCTGACTTTC.

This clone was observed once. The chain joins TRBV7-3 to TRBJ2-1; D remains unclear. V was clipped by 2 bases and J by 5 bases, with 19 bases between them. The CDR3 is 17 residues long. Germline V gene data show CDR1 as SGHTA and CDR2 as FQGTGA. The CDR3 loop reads CASSLRSDALPDNEQFF. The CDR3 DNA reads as TGTGCCAGCAGCTTACGTTCGGACGCTCTTCCTGACAATGAGCAGTTCTTC.

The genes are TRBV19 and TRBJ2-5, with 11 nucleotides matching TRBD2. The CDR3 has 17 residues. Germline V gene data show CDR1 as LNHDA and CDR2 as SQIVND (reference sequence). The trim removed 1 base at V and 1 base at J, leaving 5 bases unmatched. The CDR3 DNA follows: TGTGCCAGTAGTATAGTGGGACTAGCGGAGTCCCAAGAGACCCAGTACTTC. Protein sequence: CASSIVGLAESQETQYF.

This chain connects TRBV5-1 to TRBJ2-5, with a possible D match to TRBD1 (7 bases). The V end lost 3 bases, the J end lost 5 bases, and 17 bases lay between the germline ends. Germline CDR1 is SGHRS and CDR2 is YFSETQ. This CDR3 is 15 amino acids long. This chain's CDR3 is CASSSVAGQSETQYF. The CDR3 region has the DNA TGCGCCAGCAGCTCCGTGGCGGGACAGTCTGAGACCCAGTACTTC.

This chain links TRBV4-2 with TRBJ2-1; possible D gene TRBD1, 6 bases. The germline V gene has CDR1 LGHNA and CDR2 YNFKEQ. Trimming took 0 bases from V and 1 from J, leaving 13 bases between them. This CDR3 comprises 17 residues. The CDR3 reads CASSQDRGHESYNEQFF. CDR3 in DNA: TGTGCCAGCAGCCAAGATCGGGGACACGAATCCTACAATGAGCAGTTCTTC.

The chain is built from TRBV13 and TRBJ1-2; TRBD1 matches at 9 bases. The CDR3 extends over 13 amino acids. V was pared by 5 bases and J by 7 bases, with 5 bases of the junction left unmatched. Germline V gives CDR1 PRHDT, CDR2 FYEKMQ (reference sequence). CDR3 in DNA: TGTGCCAGCAGCCCGACAGGGGGAGGTGGCTACACCTTC. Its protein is CASSPTGGGGYTF. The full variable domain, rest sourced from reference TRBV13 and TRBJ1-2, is AAGVIQSPRHLIKEKRETATLKCYPIPRHDTVYWYQQGPGQDPQFLISFYEKMQSDKGSIPDRFSAQQFSDYHSELNMSSLELGDSALYFCASSPTGGGGYTFGSGTRLTVV.

This CDR3 reads CASSLGGQTPKQYF. As DNA, the CDR3 is TGTGCCAGCAGTTTAGGGGGACAAACCCCCAAGCAGTACTTC. The chain uses TRBV28 and TRBJ2-7; tentatively, D is TRBD1 (6 bases). Germline V gene sequence: CDR1 MDHEN, CDR2 SYDVKM. Trimming left V 2 bases short and J 8 bases short, with 16 bases between. The CDR3 is made up of 14 amino acids.

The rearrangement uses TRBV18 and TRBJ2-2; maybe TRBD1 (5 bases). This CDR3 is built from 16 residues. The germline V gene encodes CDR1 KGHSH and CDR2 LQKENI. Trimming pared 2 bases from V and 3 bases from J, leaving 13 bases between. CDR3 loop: CASSPKVPGYTGELFF. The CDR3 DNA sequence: TGTGCCAGCTCACCAAAAGTCCCAGGGTACACCGGGGAGCTGTTTTTT.

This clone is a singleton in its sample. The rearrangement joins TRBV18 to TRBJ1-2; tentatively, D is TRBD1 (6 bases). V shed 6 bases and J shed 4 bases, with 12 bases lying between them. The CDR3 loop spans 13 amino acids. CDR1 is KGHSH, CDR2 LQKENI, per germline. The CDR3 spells CASSHREAYGYTF. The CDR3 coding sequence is TGTGCCAGCTCCCACAGGGAGGCCTATGGCTACACCTTC. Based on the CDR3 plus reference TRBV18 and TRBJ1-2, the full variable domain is NAGVMQNPRHLVRRRGQEARLRCSPMKGHSHVYWYRQLPEEGLKFMVYLQKENIIDESGMPKERFSAEFPKEGPSILRIQQVVRGDSAAYFCASSHREAYGYTFGSGTRLTVV.

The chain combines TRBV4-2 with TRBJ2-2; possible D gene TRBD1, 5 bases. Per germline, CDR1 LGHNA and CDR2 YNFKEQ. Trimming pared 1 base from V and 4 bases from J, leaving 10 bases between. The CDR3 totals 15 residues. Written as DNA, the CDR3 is TGTGCCAGCAGCCAAGGCTTAGGGGCCACCGGGGAGCTGTTTTTT. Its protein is CASSQGLGATGELFF.

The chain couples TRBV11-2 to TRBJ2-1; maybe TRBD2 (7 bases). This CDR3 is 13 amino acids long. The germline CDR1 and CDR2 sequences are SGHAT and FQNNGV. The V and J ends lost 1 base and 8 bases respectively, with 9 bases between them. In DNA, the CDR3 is TGTGCCAGCAGCTTAGGAGGGGGGGATGAGCAGTTCTTC. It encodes CASSLGGGDEQFF.

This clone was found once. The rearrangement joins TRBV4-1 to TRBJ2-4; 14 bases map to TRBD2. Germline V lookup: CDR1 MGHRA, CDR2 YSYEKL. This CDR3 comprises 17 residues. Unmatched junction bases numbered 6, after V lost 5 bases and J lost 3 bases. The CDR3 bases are TGCGCCAGCAGCGACCAGACTAGCGGGAGGGTCAAAAACATTCAGTACTTC. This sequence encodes CASSDQTSGRVKNIQYF.

This CDR3 reads CSVSRGGETQYF. DNA of the CDR3: TGCAGCGTTAGCCGAGGGGGGGAGACCCAGTACTTC. The chain joins TRBV29-1 to TRBJ2-5; D tentatively fits TRBD1 or TRBD2 (6 bases each). The CDR3 is 12 amino acids. CDR1 SQVTM and CDR2 ANQGSEA come from the germline V gene. V lost 5 bases to trimming and J lost 5 bases, with 12 bases between them.

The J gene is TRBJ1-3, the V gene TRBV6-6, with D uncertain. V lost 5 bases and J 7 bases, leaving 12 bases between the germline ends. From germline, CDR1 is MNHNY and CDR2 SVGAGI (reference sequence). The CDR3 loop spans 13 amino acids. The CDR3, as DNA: TGTGCCAGCAGTGCCGGGGTTAGGAACACCATATATTTT. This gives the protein CASSAGVRNTIYF.

CDR3 sequence: CASSLGTGGKVYEQYF. The CDR3, as DNA: TGTGCCAGCAGCTTAGGGACAGGCGGAAAGGTCTACGAGCAGTACTTC. The chain combines TRBV7-2 with TRBJ2-7; TRBD1 matches at 7 bases. The V segment lost 1 base and the J segment 3 bases; nucleotides outside the gene matches: 9. Germline V gives CDR1 SGHTA, CDR2 FQGNSA. CDR3 length: 16 amino acids.

The CDR3 bases are TGCGCCAGCAGCGCGCGGACAGGGGTTGGGGAAAAACTGTTTTTT. Translation: CASSARTGVGEKLFF. The chain carries TRBV5-1 and TRBJ1-4; 9 bases line up with TRBD1. Germline assignment: CDR1 SGHRS and CDR2 YFSETQ. Unmatched junction bases numbered 9, after V lost 4 bases and J lost 8 bases. This CDR3 region has 15 residues. The full variable domain, with the rest looked up from reference TRBV5-1 and TRBJ1-4, is KAGVTQTPRYLIKTRGQQVTLSCSPISGHRSVSWYQQTPGQGLQFLFEYFSETQRNKGNFPGRFSGRQFSNSRSEMNVSTLELGDSALYLCASSARTGVGEKLFFGSGTQLSVL.

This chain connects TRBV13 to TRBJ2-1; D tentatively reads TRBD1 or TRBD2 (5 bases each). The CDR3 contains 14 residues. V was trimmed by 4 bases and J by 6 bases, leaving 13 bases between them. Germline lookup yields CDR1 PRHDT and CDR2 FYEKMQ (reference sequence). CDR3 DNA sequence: TGTGCCAGCAGCTCAGGGACCCCGGGCAATGAGCAGTTCTTC. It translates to CASSSGTPGNEQFF.